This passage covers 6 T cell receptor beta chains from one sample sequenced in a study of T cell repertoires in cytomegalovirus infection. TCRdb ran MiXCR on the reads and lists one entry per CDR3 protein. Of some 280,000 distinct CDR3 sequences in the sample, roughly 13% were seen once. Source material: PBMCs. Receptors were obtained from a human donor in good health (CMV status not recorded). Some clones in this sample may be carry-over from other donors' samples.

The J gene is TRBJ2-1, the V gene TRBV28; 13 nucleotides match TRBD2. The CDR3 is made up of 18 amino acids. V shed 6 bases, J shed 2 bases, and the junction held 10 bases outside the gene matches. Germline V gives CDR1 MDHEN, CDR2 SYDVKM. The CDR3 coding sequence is TGTGCCAGCAGAGGGAACAAGGGACTAGCGGGACCCTACAATGAGCAGTTCTTC. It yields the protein CASRGNKGLAGPYNEQFF.

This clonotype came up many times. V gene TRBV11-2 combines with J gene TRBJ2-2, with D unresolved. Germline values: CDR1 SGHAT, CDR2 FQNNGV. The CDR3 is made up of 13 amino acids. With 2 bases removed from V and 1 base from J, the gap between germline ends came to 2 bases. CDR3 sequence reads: CASSLQNTGELFF. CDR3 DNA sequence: TGTGCCAGCAGCTTACAGAACACCGGGGAGCTGTTTTTT.

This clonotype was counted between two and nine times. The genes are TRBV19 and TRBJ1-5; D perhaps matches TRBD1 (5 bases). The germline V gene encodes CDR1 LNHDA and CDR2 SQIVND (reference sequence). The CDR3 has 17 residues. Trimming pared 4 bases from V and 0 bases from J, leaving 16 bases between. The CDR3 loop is CASSTDPQGSSNQPQHF. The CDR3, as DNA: TGTGCCAGTAGTACCGACCCGCAGGGTAGTAGCAATCAGCCCCAGCATTTT. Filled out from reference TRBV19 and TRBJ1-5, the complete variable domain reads DGGITQSPKYLFRKEGQNVTLSCEQNLNHDAMYWYRQDPGQGLRLIYYSQIVNDFQKGDIAEGYSVSREKKESFPLTVTSAQKNPTAFYLCASSTDPQGSSNQPQHFGDGTRLSIL.

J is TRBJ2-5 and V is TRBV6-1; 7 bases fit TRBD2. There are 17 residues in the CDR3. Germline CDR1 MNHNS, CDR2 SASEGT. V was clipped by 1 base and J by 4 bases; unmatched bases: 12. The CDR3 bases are TGTGCCAGCAGTGAAGGGAGTTGGGAGGGTGCGGCAGAGACCCAGTACTTC. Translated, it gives CASSEGSWEGAAETQYF.

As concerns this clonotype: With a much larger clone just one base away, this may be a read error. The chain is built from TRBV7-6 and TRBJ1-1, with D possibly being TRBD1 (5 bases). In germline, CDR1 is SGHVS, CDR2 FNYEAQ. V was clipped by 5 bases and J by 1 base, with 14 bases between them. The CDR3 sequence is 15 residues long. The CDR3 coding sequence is TGTGCCAGCAGCGACAATACAGGTTCGAACACTGAAGCTTTCTTT. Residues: CASSDNTGSNTEAFF.

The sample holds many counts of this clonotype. The CDR3, as DNA: TGCAGTGCAAAGGGACTAGCGGGGGCAACCTCCTACGAGCAGTACTTC. It yields the protein CSAKGLAGATSYEQYF. The chain links TRBV20-1 to TRBJ2-7; TRBD2 matches at 14 bases. The V and J ends lost 6 bases and 0 bases, in that order; junction bases with no gene match: 7. Per germline, CDR1 DFQATT and CDR2 SNEGSKA (reference sequence). The length of the CDR3 is 16 residues.